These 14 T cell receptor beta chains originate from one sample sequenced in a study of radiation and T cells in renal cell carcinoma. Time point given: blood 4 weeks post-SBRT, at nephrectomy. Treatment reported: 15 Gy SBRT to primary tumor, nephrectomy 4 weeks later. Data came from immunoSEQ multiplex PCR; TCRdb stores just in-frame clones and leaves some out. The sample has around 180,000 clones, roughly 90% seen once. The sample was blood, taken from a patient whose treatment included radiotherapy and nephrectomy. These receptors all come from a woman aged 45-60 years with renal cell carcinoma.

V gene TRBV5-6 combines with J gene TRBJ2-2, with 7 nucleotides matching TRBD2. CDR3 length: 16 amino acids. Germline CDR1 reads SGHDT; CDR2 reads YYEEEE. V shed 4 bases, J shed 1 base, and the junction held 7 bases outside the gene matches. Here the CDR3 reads CASSPGLDGNTGELFF. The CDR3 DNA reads TGTGCCAGCAGCCCTGGACTAGATGGGAACACCGGGGAGCTGTTTTTT. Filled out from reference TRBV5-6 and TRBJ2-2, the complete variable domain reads DAGVTQSPTHLIKTRGQQVTLRCSPKSGHDTVSWYQQALGQGPQFIFQYYEEEERQRGNFPDRFSGHQFPNYSSELNVNALLLGDSALYLCASSPGLDGNTGELFFGEGSRLTVL.

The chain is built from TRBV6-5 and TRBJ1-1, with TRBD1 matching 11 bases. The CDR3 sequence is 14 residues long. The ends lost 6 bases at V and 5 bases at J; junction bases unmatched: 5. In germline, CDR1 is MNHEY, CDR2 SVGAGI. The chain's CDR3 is CASRRGQGVTEAFF. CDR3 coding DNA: TGTGCCAGCAGGCGGGGACAGGGGGTAACTGAAGCTTTCTTT.

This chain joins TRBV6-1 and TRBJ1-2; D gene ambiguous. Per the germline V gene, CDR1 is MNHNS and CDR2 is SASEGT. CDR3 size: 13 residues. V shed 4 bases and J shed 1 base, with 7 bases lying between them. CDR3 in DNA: TGTGCCAGCAGTGTTGGTGGTAACTATGGCTACACCTTC. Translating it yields CASSVGGNYGYTF.

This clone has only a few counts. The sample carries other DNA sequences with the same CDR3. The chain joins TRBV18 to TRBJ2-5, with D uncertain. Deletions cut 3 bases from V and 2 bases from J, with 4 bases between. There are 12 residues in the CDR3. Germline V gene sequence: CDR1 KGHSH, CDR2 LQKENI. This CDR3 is CASSPNQETQYF. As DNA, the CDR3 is TGTGCCAGCTCACCCAATCAAGAGACCCAGTACTTC.

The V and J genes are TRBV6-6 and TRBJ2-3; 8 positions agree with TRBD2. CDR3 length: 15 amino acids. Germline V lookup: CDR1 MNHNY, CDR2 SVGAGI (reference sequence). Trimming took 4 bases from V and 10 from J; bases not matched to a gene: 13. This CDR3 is CASSFLGLGSYAQYF. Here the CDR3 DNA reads TGTGCCAGCAGTTTTTTGGGACTAGGGTCCTATGCGCAGTATTTT.

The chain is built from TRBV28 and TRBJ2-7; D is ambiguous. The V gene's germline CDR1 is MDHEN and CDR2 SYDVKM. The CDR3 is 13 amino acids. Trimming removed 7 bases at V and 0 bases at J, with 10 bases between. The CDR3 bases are TGTGCCAGCAAACTAACCGGCTCCTACGAGCAGTACTTC. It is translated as CASKLTGSYEQYF.

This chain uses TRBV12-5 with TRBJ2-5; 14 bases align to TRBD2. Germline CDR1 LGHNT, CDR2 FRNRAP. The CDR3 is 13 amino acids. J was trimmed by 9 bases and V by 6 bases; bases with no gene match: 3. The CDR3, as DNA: TGTGCTAGTGGAGGACTAGCGGGGGGAGCCCAGTACTTC. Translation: CASGGLAGGAQYF.

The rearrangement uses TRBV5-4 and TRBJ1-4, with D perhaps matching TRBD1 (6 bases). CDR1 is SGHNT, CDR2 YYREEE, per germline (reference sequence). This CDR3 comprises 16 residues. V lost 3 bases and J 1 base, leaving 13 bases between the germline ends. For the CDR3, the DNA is TGTGCCAGCAGCTCCGGACAGCCTAAAACTAATGAAAAACTGTTTTTT. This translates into CASSSGQPKTNEKLFF.

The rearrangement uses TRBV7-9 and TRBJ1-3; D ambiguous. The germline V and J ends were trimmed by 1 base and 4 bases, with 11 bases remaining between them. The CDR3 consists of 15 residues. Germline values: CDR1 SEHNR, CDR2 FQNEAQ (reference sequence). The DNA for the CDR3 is TGTGCCAGCAGCTTAGTGGAGACAAAGGGAAACACCATATATTTT. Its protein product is CASSLVETKGNTIYF.

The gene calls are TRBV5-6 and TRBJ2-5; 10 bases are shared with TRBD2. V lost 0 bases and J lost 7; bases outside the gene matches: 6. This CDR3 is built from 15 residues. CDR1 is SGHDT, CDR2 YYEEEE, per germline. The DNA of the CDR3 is TGTGCCAGCAGCTTGGCAGCGGGGGGGCGCGTGACCCAGTACTTC. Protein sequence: CASSLAAGGRVTQYF.

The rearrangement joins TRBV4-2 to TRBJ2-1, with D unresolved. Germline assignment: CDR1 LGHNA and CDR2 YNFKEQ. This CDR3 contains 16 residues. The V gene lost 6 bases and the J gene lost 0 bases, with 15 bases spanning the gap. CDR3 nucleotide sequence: TGTGCCAGCAGAAAGTCCCCCTCTAGCTCCTACAATGAGCAGTTCTTC. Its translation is CASRKSPSSSYNEQFF.

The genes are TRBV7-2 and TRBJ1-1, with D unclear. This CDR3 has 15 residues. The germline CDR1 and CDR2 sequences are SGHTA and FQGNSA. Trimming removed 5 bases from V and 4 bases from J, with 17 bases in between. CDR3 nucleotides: TGTGCCAGCAGCCCAGCGAGAGGGAGCGTCACTGAAGCTTTCTTT. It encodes CASSPARGSVTEAFF. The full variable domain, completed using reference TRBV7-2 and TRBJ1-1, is GAGVSQSPSNKVTEKGKDVELRCDPISGHTALYWYRQSLGQGLEFLIYFQGNSAPDKSGLPSDRFSAERTGGSVSTLTIQRTQQEDSAVYLCASSPARGSVTEAFFGQGTRLTVV.

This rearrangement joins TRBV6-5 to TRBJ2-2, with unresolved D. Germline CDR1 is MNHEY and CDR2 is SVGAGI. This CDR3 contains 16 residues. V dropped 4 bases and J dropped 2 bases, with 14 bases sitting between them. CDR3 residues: CASSSGPYRNTGELFF. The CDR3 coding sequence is TGTGCCAGCAGTTCCGGGCCTTACCGAAACACCGGGGAGCTGTTTTTT.

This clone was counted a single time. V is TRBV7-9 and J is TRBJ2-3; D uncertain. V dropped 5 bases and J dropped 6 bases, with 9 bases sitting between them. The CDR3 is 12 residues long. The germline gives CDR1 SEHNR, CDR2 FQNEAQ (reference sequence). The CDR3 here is CASSATVDTQYF. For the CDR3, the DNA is TGTGCCAGCAGCGCCACGGTGGATACGCAGTATTTT.